The rows below give T cell receptor beta chains drawn from one sample of a study of cytomegalovirus exposure and HLA in healthy donors. The data were produced by immunoSEQ multiplex PCR, yet TCRdb's version contains in-frame clones alone and is incomplete. The sample has about 200,000 clones, around 79% seen once. Sequencing was carried out using PBMCs. All receptors derive from a woman aged 45-59 years in good health and CMV-seronegative. CDR3s include the opening cysteine and the closing phenylalanine or tryptophan. The D gene is left open where the match is weak. Clone size is not always given. Where it is, it says once, few, many or a class for expanded clones.

clone size	V gene	D gene	J gene	CDR3 DNA	CDR3 protein
NA	TRBV28	NA	TRBJ1-4	TGTGCCAGCAGTTTACCCCAGGTTAATGAAAAACTGTTTTTT	CASSLPQVNEKLFF
few	TRBV7-6	NA	TRBJ1-6	TGTGCCAGCAGCCCGTCTCAGGGTTATTCACCCCTCCACTTT	CASSPSQGYSPLHF
few	TRBV6-5	TRBD2	TRBJ2-3	TGTGCCAGCAGTAGGACTAGCAGTCATACGCAGTATTTT	CASSRTSSHTQYF
NA	TRBV19	TRBD2	TRBJ2-2	TGTGCCAGTAGCCCCGCGGGGGGGAACACCGGGGAGCTGTTTTTT	CASSPAGGNTGELFF
NA	TRBV18	NA	TRBJ1-2	TGTGCCAGCTCTCGCCTCCGGGAGCCGCATGGCTACACCTTC	CASSRLREPHGYTF
NA	TRBV15	TRBD1	TRBJ2-7	TGTGCCACCAGCAGCAGAACAGGGGTGGGGAACGAGCAGTACTTC	CATSSRTGVGNEQYF
NA	TRBV6-5	TRBD2	TRBJ2-1	TGTGCCAGCAGTTACACCAGCGGGAGACTCGATGAGCAGTTCTTC	CASSYTSGRLDEQFF
NA	TRBV27	NA	TRBJ1-3	TGTGCCAGCAGTTTATCGGACAGAGGAAACACCATATATTTT	CASSLSDRGNTIYF
NA	TRBV18	NA	TRBJ1-1	TGTGCCAGCTCACCAAATCTCCTCGGACAGCTCATGAACACTGAAGCTTTCTTT	CASSPNLLGQLMNTEAFF
once	TRBV19	TRBD1	TRBJ1-2	TGTGCCAGTAGTTCGTTCGGACAGGGGTTCTATGGCTACACCTTC	CASSSFGQGFYGYTF
NA	TRBV27	NA	TRBJ2-5	TGTGCCAGCAGTTTATCCAACGGTAGACAAGAGACCCAGTACTTC	CASSLSNGRQETQYF
NA	TRBV19	NA	TRBJ1-1	TGTGCCAGTAGTACTGCAGACAGCCTGAACACTGAAGCTTTCTTT	CASSTADSLNTEAFF
NA	TRBV7-6	NA	TRBJ2-7	TGTGCCAGTTCAGGGTGGAATACCCCCTACGAGCAGTACTTC	CASSGWNTPYEQYF
NA	TRBV9	NA	TRBJ2-1	TGTGCCAGCAGTCGTCCTACCGGGACAACGCAGTTCTTC	CASSRPTGTTQFF
NA	TRBV5-4	NA	TRBJ1-2	TGTGCCAGCAGCCCTCCCCGTGTGGGGGCCCCAGGCACCTTC	CASSPPRVGAPGTF
NA	TRBV11-2	TRBD1	TRBJ1-6	TGTGCCAGCAGTTGGACAGGCCCGGCAAATTCACCCCTCCACTTT	CASSWTGPANSPLHF
NA	TRBV28	TRBD1	TRBJ2-7	TGTGCCAGCAGTTTAGGGGTGAGGGGGCCTGACTACGAGCAGTACTTC	CASSLGVRGPDYEQYF
NA	TRBV7-9	NA	TRBJ2-6	TGTGCCAGCAGCTCCCAATCTGGGGCCAACGTCCTGACTTTC	CASSSQSGANVLTF
NA	TRBV19	NA	TRBJ1-5	TGTGCCAGTAGGCCCCTAGGGGGGGCGGGCCAGCCCCAGCATTTT	CASRPLGGAGQPQHF
NA	TRBV7-9	TRBD1	TRBJ1-5	TGTGCCAGCTCGGGATGGGGACAGGGGGTTGAGCAGCCCCAGCATTTT	CASSGWGQGVEQPQHF
few	TRBV5-6	NA	TRBJ1-1	TGTGCCAGCAGCTTAGGTCGGGCAGGGAGGGGTGAAGCTTTCTTT	CASSLGRAGRGEAFF
NA	TRBV29-1	NA	TRBJ2-2	TGCAGCGTTGACGCAGGTTACACCGGGGAGCTGTTTTTT	CSVDAGYTGELFF
NA	TRBV9	NA	TRBJ2-1	TGTGCCAGCAGCGTAGCTGACTACGCCTACAATGAGCAGTTCTTC	CASSVADYAYNEQFF
NA	TRBV19	TRBD1	TRBJ1-5	TGTGCCAGTAGTAGGGGCAGGGGGCTAAGTTTGAGCAATCAGCCCCAGCATTTT	CASSRGRGLSLSNQPQHF
NA	TRBV5-6	TRBD1	TRBJ2-1	TGTGCCAGCAGCTTTCCTGGACAGGGGAGTTACAATGAGCAGTTCTTC	CASSFPGQGSYNEQFF
NA	TRBV28	TRBD1	TRBJ2-7	TGTGCCAGCAGCGGGACAGGCGGGCTATACGAGCAGTACTTC	CASSGTGGLYEQYF
NA	TRBV18	NA	TRBJ2-1	TGTGCCAGCTCACCACCGACTCTCTCCTACAATGAGCAGTTCTTC	CASSPPTLSYNEQFF
NA	TRBV18	NA	TRBJ1-5	TGTGCCAGCTCACCACAAGGGGCTGGGGGGTATCAGCCCCAGCATTTT	CASSPQGAGGYQPQHF
NA	TRBV6-5	NA	TRBJ2-7	NA	CASSSSMTGSYEQYF
few	TRBV4-3	TRBD2	TRBJ2-7	TGCGCCAGCAGCCAAGTAAGGACTAGCGGACATCCCGAGCAGTACTTC	CASSQVRTSGHPEQYF
NA	TRBV2	NA	TRBJ2-1	TGTGCCATGCACAGGGCTAGCTACAATGAGCAGTTCTTC	CAMHRASYNEQFF
NA	TRBV29-1	TRBD1	TRBJ1-5	TGCAGCGTTGGGGACAGCAGCAATCAGCCCCAGCATTTT	CSVGDSSNQPQHF
NA	TRBV7-2	NA	TRBJ2-2	TGTGCCAGCAGCCTGAACACCGGGGAGCTGTTTTTT	CASSLNTGELFF
NA	TRBV4-3	TRBD1	TRBJ1-6	TGCGCCAGCAGCCGTAAAACCCCGGGTGGACAGGGGGCTACCTATAATTCACCCCTCCACTTT	CASSRKTPGGQGATYNSPLHF
NA	TRBV19	NA	TRBJ1-5	TGTGCCAGTAGTATAGTCAGGACGGGGAATCAGCCCCAGCATTTT	CASSIVRTGNQPQHF
NA	TRBV4-2	TRBD2	TRBJ2-1	TGTGCCAGCAGCCAAGAACCGACTAGCGGGAGAGGGGATGAGCAGTTCTTC	CASSQEPTSGRGDEQFF
NA	TRBV9	TRBD1	TRBJ1-1	TGCGCCAGCAGCGTAGCCCTGGACAGGTTCCAGAACACTGAAGCTTTCTTT	CASSVALDRFQNTEAFF
NA	TRBV15	TRBD2	TRBJ2-1	TGTGCCACCAGCAGACACCCCATGTTAGCGGGAGCCTACAATGAGCAGTTCTTC	CATSRHPMLAGAYNEQFF
NA	TRBV6-1	NA	TRBJ1-3	TGTGCCAGCAGTCCTGCGACGGTTGCGGACACCATATATTTT	CASSPATVADTIYF
NA	TRBV7-2	TRBD1	TRBJ1-1	TGTGCCAGCAGCCCCAGGACAGGGAGGGTCACTGAAGCTTTCTTT	CASSPRTGRVTEAFF
NA	TRBV4-1	TRBD1	TRBJ1-2	TGCGCCAGCAGCCAAGACGTCCCACAGGGGGCGGCTAACTATGGCTACACCTTC	CASSQDVPQGAANYGYTF
few	TRBV6-1	TRBD2	TRBJ2-1	TGTGCCAGCAGATTAGCGGGGGAGCAGTTCTTC	CASRLAGEQFF
NA	TRBV6-6	TRBD2	TRBJ2-1	TGTGCCAGCAGTTTCCCGGGACTAGACCACAATGAGCAGTTCTTC	CASSFPGLDHNEQFF
NA	TRBV28	NA	TRBJ1-5	TGTGCCAGCAGCCCCGCCTTTATGCAGGGGATTCATCAGCCCCAGCATTTT	CASSPAFMQGIHQPQHF
NA	TRBV9	NA	TRBJ1-1	TGTGCCAGCAGTCCAACCCGAGGAGGGACTGAAGCTTTCTTT	CASSPTRGGTEAFF
NA	TRBV7-2	TRBD1	TRBJ2-2	TGTGCCAGCAGCCGGGACAGGGTAAACACCGGGGAGCTGTTTTTT	CASSRDRVNTGELFF
once	TRBV6-5	NA	TRBJ2-7	TGTGCCAGCAGTTACGCCACAGGCGATACCTCCTACGAGCAGTACTTC	CASSYATGDTSYEQYF
NA	TRBV9	TRBD1	TRBJ2-1	TGTGCCAGCAGCGGAGGGCCCGGGACAGGGTATGGGGAGCAGTTCTTC	CASSGGPGTGYGEQFF
once	TRBV19	NA	TRBJ1-2	TGTGCCAGTAGTTCTCAGGGTCTGGGGTACTATGGCTACACCTTC	CASSSQGLGYYGYTF
few	TRBV29-1	NA	TRBJ1-1	TGCAGCGTTAGTCATCAGGGCTATGAAGCTTTCTTT	CSVSHQGYEAFF
NA	TRBV11-1	TRBD2	TRBJ2-1	TGTGCCAGCAGCCTGCTAGCGGGAGCTCGGGTGGAGAACAATGAGCAGTTCTTC	CASSLLAGARVENNEQFF
NA	TRBV7-2	TRBD2	TRBJ2-1	TGTGCCAGCAGCTTAGGTGGCGGGAGGGCGGCTGAGCAGTTCTTC	CASSLGGGRAAEQFF
NA	TRBV7-8	TRBD1	TRBJ1-2	TGTGCCAGCAGCGGGGACAGGGGGCGCGACTATGGCTACACCTTC	CASSGDRGRDYGYTF
NA	TRBV4-1	TRBD2	TRBJ2-2	TGCGCCAGCAGCCAAGCTTTAGCGGGAGGAACCGGGGAGCTGTTTTTT	CASSQALAGGTGELFF